The clone carrying this T cell receptor beta chain has a handful of counts. Its matching antigen is unknown. TCRdb redid the calling of the multiplex PCR reads with MiXCR, one entry per CDR3 protein. The sample lists hundreds of thousands of distinct CDR3 sequences; approximately 29% were seen once. V lost 2 bases to trimming and J lost 8 bases, with 9 bases between them. The germline V gene has CDR1 WNHNN and CDR2 SYGVQD (reference sequence). CDR3 length: 13 residues. The data derive from a study of breast tumors, draining lymph nodes, adjacent tissues. Samples came from axillary lymph nodes draining the breast cancer. The study's findings and limits: The data were judged consistent with most tumor T cells coming from lymph node and expanding in tumor. That most tumor T cells come from lymph nodes remained unproven. Compared with basal-like, luminal-like tumors shared significantly more repertoire with nontumor tissue. Tumor repertoires ranked between lymph nodes and nontumor tissue in diversity, with V and J gene preferences.

This receptor was obtained from a female donor with breast cancer. Some clones in this sample may be carry-over from other donors' samples. Source material: axillary lymph node tissue. The V and J genes are TRBV10-1 and TRBJ2-2, with a tentative D call TRBD1 (6 bases). The CDR3 DNA sequence: TGCGCCAGCAGTGAGGGGGGCCGAGGGGAGCTGTTTTTT. This gives the protein CASSEGGRGELFF.